The next 8 T cell receptor beta chains were all read from a single sample in a study of control samples from healthy donors and cancer patients. Clones were read by immunoSEQ multiplex PCR, and TCRdb kept only the in-frame ones, dropping some. This sample carries about 170,000 clones, around 90% of them seen once, and the ten largest clones take more than 10%. Sequencing was performed on blood. The source of these receptors is a man aged 25-45 years in good health.

The V call is TRBV19, the J call TRBJ2-6; 9 bases agree with TRBD1. Germline V gene data show CDR1 as LNHDA and CDR2 as SQIVND (reference sequence). The length of the CDR3 is 17 residues. J was trimmed by 2 bases and V by 9 bases; bases with no gene match: 11. The CDR3 DNA is TGTGCCAGCACGCCGCGACAGGGGGGAACTGGGGCCAACGTCCTGACTTTC. Protein sequence: CASTPRQGGTGANVLTF.

The genes are TRBV4-1 and TRBJ1-4, with D hard to call. The germline gives CDR1 MGHRA, CDR2 YSYEKL. The CDR3 covers 14 residues. V was pared by 0 bases and J by 3 bases, with 5 bases between. CDR3 in DNA: TGCGCCAGCAGCCAAGAGTGGTCTAATGAAAAACTGTTTTTT. It translates to CASSQEWSNEKLFF.

The chain employs TRBV7-9 and TRBJ2-7; D is uncertain. V dropped 5 bases and J dropped 5 bases, with 7 bases sitting between them. The CDR3 totals 11 residues. From germline, CDR1 is SEHNR and CDR2 FQNEAQ (reference sequence). This CDR3 is CASSPSNEQYF. As DNA, the CDR3 is TGTGCCAGCAGCCCCAGCAACGAGCAGTACTTC.

The V gene is TRBV2, the J gene TRBJ1-1; D perhaps matches TRBD1 (5 bases). Trimming pared 4 bases from V and 8 bases from J, leaving 14 bases between. The CDR3 extends over 13 amino acids. Germline CDR1 SNHLY, CDR2 FYNNEI. The CDR3 protein is CASSGGERVEAFF. The CDR3 DNA follows: TGTGCCAGCAGTGGAGGGGAGAGGGTCGAAGCTTTCTTT.

In DNA, the CDR3 is TGTGCCAGCAGCTTAGTAGGGTTTAGGGGGGGAATCTCCTACGAGCAGTACTTC. It translates to CASSLVGFRGGISYEQYF. This chain links TRBV7-9 with TRBJ2-7, with D possibly TRBD2 on 7 matching bases. Germline V gives CDR1 SEHNR, CDR2 FQNEAQ (reference sequence). The CDR3 extends over 18 amino acids. Trimming pared 1 base from V and 0 bases from J, leaving 19 bases between.

This clone was counted once. The chain is built from TRBV29-1 and TRBJ1-2, with D possibly TRBD1 on 5 matching bases. The CDR3 length is 13 residues. Germline values: CDR1 SQVTM, CDR2 ANQGSEA. The V and J ends lost 8 bases and 3 bases respectively, with 16 bases between them. CDR3 loop: CSLGGTGDYGYTF. The CDR3 nucleotides are TGCAGCTTAGGTGGAACAGGCGACTATGGCTACACCTTC.

The V call is TRBV2, the J call TRBJ2-2; D call uncertain. The V end was cut by 4 bases, the J end by 0 bases, with 12 bases between. The CDR3 consists of 16 residues. The germline CDR1 and CDR2 sequences are SNHLY and FYNNEI. In nucleotides, the CDR3 is TGTGCCAGCAGTGTACGGCAGTCGACGAACACCGGGGAGCTGTTTTTT. This sequence encodes CASSVRQSTNTGELFF.

V gene TRBV3-1 (or the pseudogene TRBV3-2) combines with J gene TRBJ1-5; 8 positions agree with TRBD1. Germline CDR1 and CDR2: LGHDT and YNNKEL (reference sequence). The CDR3 has 14 amino acids. The V segment lost 5 bases and the J segment 6 bases; nucleotides outside the gene matches: 6. CDR3 bases: TGTGCCAGCAGCTCCGGACAGGGAAGTCAGCCCCAGCATTTT. It codes for CASSSGQGSQPQHF.